The 28 T cell receptor beta chains in this list originate from one sample, sequenced in a study of metastatic and nonmetastatic thyroid tumors. MiXCR was used by TCRdb to re-call the PCR reads. The repertoire holds over 25,000 clones, 20% seen once, with under 9.5% in the top ten. Thyroid surgery took place with no prior treatment in any patient. Sequenced: blood. The receptor set was obtained from a female donor with papillary thyroid cancer or a benign thyroid nodule (not recorded which). Some clones in this sample may be carry-over from other donors' samples.

This clone is labeled as medium-sized. The V and J genes are TRBV6-1 and TRBJ2-7; no reliable D call. V was clipped by 7 bases and J by 8 bases, with 12 bases between them. CDR1 is MNHNS, CDR2 SASEGT, per germline. This CDR3 is built from 11 residues. CDR3 amino acids: CASTLGSQQYF. In DNA, the CDR3 is TGTGCCAGCACCCTCGGTAGTCAGCAGTACTTC.

This clone has ten or more counts. The gene calls are TRBV7-6 and TRBJ1-2; a weak D match, TRBD1 (6 bases). Germline values: CDR1 SGHVS, CDR2 FNYEAQ. V lost 1 base and J lost 5, with 17 bases in between. The CDR3 is 16 residues long. The CDR3 here is CASSLVVKGGEYGYTF. The CDR3 DNA reads as TGTGCCAGCAGCTTAGTCGTTAAAGGGGGGGAATATGGCTACACCTTC.

This clone showed up many times. This sequence joins TRBV10-3 and TRBJ1-6; TRBD1 aligns across 8 bases. Trimming at V came to 4 bases and at J to 8 bases, leaving 7 bases not matched to a gene. This CDR3 spans 15 amino acids. Germline V lookup: CDR1 ENHRY, CDR2 SYGVKD. The CDR3 reads CAISGGAGGDSPLHF. Here the CDR3 DNA reads TGTGCCATCAGTGGGGGGGCAGGGGGCGATTCACCCCTCCACTTT.

This chain connects TRBV20-1 to TRBJ2-1; 9 bases fit TRBD2. This CDR3 is 14 amino acids long. V shed 1 base, J shed 9 bases, and the junction held 7 bases outside the gene matches. Looked up from germline, CDR1 is DFQATT and CDR2 is SNEGSKA (reference sequence). CDR3 in DNA: TGCAGTGCTAGAGGTACAGGGACTAGCAGTGAGCAGTTCTTC. Residues: CSARGTGTSSEQFF.

V usage is TRBV28 and J usage is TRBJ1-2; possible D gene TRBD1, 5 bases. Trimming left V 5 bases short and J 3 bases short, with 13 bases between. Germline V gene lookup returns CDR1 MDHEN and CDR2 SYDVKM. This CDR3 is built from 14 residues. CDR3 DNA sequence: TGTGCCAGCAGTCCCGAGGGGATCGACTATGGCTACACCTTC. This sequence encodes CASSPEGIDYGYTF.

The DNA of the CDR3 is TGTGCCAGCAGCTTGTTTGGGGGACTCCTTAAAAAGAACACTGAAGCTTTCTTT. Its translation: CASSLFGGLLKKNTEAFF. The chain links TRBV5-6 to TRBJ1-1, with D maybe TRBD1 (5 bases). V was clipped by 1 base and J by 1 base, with 20 bases between them. The CDR3 contains 18 residues. CDR1 is SGHDT and CDR2 is YYEEEE in the germline V gene.

Ten or more counts support this clone. Distinct nucleotide sequences in the sample also encode this CDR3. This chain joins TRBV5-1 and TRBJ2-1; D assignment may be TRBD1 or TRBD2 (5 bases each). The germline V and J ends were trimmed by 8 bases and 9 bases, with 18 bases remaining between them. The CDR3 is 13 residues long. The germline gives CDR1 SGHRS, CDR2 YFSETQ. The CDR3 here is CASFPGAGSEQFF. Written as DNA, the CDR3 is TGCGCCAGTTTTCCCGGGGCCGGAAGTGAGCAGTTCTTC.

This clone was recorded many times. The CDR3 end shows no conserved phenylalanine or tryptophan, and so a read error is likely. V is TRBV3-1 and J is TRBJ2-1; perhaps TRBD2 as D (5 bases). The CDR3 has 14 amino acids. Trimming took off 2 bases at V and 6 bases at J, with 11 bases between the two ends. The germline gives CDR1 LGHDT, CDR2 YNNKEL (reference sequence). CDR3 sequence: CASSQPTSLNEQFS. DNA for the CDR3: TGTGCCAGCAGCCAACCCACTAGTCTCAATGAGCAGTTCTCC.

V usage is TRBV18 and J usage is TRBJ1-2; weak D call: TRBD1 (6 bases). V lost 2 bases and J 2 bases, leaving 9 bases between the germline ends. Germline-derived CDR1 and CDR2 are KGHSH and LQKENI. The CDR3 is made up of 14 amino acids. This chain's CDR3 is CASSPSGANYGYTF. CDR3 DNA: TGTGCCAGCTCACCATCGGGGGCGAACTATGGCTACACCTTC.

The chain combines TRBV20-1 with TRBJ1-2, with TRBD1 matching 7 bases. Germline V CDR1 and CDR2: DFQATT, SNEGSKA (reference sequence). There are 15 residues in the CDR3. V trimming: 8 bases; J trimming: 4 bases; junction bases outside the gene matches: 16. The CDR3 DNA is TGCAGTTCCTCCCGCGGGCAGGGGGGTATCTATGGCTACACCTTC. This encodes CSSSRGQGGIYGYTF.

By its share, this clone is medium-sized. This chain links TRBV6-1 with TRBJ2-2; D is perhaps TRBD1 or TRBD2 (5 bases each). The germline V and J ends were trimmed by 3 bases and 5 bases, with 13 bases remaining between them. The germline V gene encodes CDR1 MNHNS and CDR2 SASEGT. The CDR3 loop spans 15 amino acids. CDR3 bases: TGTGCCAGCAGTGATGGGGGTGGAGAAACCGGGGAGCTGTTTTTT. It yields the protein CASSDGGGETGELFF.

The J gene is TRBJ2-2, the V gene TRBV2; D perhaps matches TRBD2 (5 bases). Per the germline V gene, CDR1 is SNHLY and CDR2 is FYNNEI. Trimming took 7 bases from V and 0 from J, leaving 12 bases between them. The CDR3 totals 15 residues. In nucleotides, the CDR3 is TGTGCCAGCAAGCCCAGCGGAGCGAACACCGGGGAGCTGTTTTTT. It encodes CASKPSGANTGELFF.

The genes are TRBV20-1 and TRBJ2-2, with 9 bases fitting TRBD2. This CDR3 contains 15 residues. From germline, CDR1 is DFQATT and CDR2 SNEGSKA (reference sequence). DNA for the CDR3: TGCAGGCACACTTTAGCGGGGGAGAACACCGGGGAGCTGTTTTTT. Translating gives CRHTLAGENTGELFF.

This clone was counted at least ten times. The chain links TRBV28 to TRBJ2-3; 10 positions agree with TRBD1. Germline-derived CDR1 and CDR2 are MDHEN and SYDVKM. J gave up 5 bases and V 5 bases, and 10 bases lay outside the gene matches. The CDR3 contains 16 residues. The CDR3 sequence is CASSATGTGDRDTQYF. The CDR3, as DNA: TGTGCCAGCAGTGCAACCGGGACAGGGGATCGAGATACGCAGTATTTT.

This clone was seen many times. The chain carries TRBV28 and TRBJ1-4, with a weak D call TRBD1 (5 bases). The CDR3 has 15 amino acids. Trimming stripped 7 bases from V and 3 bases from J, with 15 bases between. Looked up from germline, CDR1 is MDHEN and CDR2 is SYDVKM. DNA for the CDR3: TGTGCCAGCAATAGTATGGGGCATGCTAATGAAAAACTGTTTTTT. It translates to CASNSMGHANEKLFF.

This clone has at least ten counts. This rearrangement joins TRBV6-7 to TRBJ2-7; the D is unclear. TRBV6-7 is classed as an ORF, of uncertain function. V shed 4 bases and J shed 6 bases, with 19 bases lying between them. This CDR3 is built from 15 residues. The DNA of the CDR3 is TGTGCCAGCAGTTGCTTCGTCAGGAGCCTCGGCGAGCAGTACTTC. Translation gives CASSCFVRSLGEQYF.

The CDR3 region has the DNA TGTGCCAGTAGTATCCCGCAATCTGGGGCCAACGTCCTGACTTTC. This codes for CASSIPQSGANVLTF. The rearrangement links TRBV19 to TRBJ2-6; D gene uncertain. CDR1 and CDR2 from the germline V gene are LNHDA and SQIVND (reference sequence). There are 15 residues in the CDR3. The V and J ends lost 3 bases and 1 base respectively, with 7 bases between them.

The rearrangement joins TRBV12-3 or TRBV12-4 to TRBJ2-1; TRBD1 aligns across 7 bases. Unmatched junction bases numbered 4, after V lost 7 bases and J lost 4 bases. The CDR3 extends over 13 amino acids. The CDR3 coding sequence is TGTGCCAGCACGGGGACAGCGTACAATGAGCAGTTCTTC. It is translated as CASTGTAYNEQFF.

This clone was seen repeatedly, ten times or more. The chain carries TRBV6-1 and TRBJ1-2, with D possibly matching TRBD1 (6 bases). The CDR3 has 14 residues. Germline assignment: CDR1 MNHNS and CDR2 SASEGT. V lost 6 bases and J 2 bases, leaving 13 bases between the germline ends. As DNA, the CDR3 is TGTGCCAGCAGCCCTGAAACAGGGAACTATGGCTACACCTTC. Protein sequence: CASSPETGNYGYTF.

This rearrangement joins TRBV5-4 to TRBJ1-1, with 7 bases fitting TRBD1. J gave up 8 bases and V 4 bases, and 8 bases lay outside the gene matches. Germline CDR1 reads SGHNT; CDR2 reads YYREEE (reference sequence). CDR3 length: 13 residues. The CDR3 DNA reads as TGTGCCAGCAGCCCAAAGGGACAGATCGAAGCTTTCTTT. Translated, it gives CASSPKGQIEAFF.

Within the sample, this clone is medium-sized (0.01 to 0.1%). DNA of the CDR3: TGTGCCAGCAGGAACACAGGGGGCTATGTGACACCCCTCCACTTT. It is translated as CASRNTGGYVTPLHF. The chain links TRBV12-3 or TRBV12-4 to TRBJ1-6; 9 bases align to TRBD1. The V segment lost 6 bases and the J segment 11 bases; nucleotides outside the gene matches: 11. This CDR3 region has 15 residues.

This clone has at least ten counts. The chain uses TRBV19 and TRBJ1-2; D ambiguous. CDR1 is LNHDA, CDR2 SQIVND, per germline (reference sequence). This CDR3 has 15 amino acids. The V gene lost 6 bases and the J gene lost 3 bases, with 17 bases spanning the gap. The CDR3 bases are TGTGCCAGTAGGGGGTCGAGGAGTCAATACTATGGCTACACCTTC. Its protein product is CASRGSRSQYYGYTF.

The gene calls are TRBV7-9 and TRBJ2-7, with unresolved D. V lost 4 bases and J lost 4, with 17 bases in between. Per the germline V gene, CDR1 is SEHNR and CDR2 is FQNEAQ (reference sequence). The CDR3 length is 15 residues. The CDR3 spells CASSSTAPRDYEQYF. CDR3 DNA: TGTGCCAGCAGCTCTACAGCCCCTAGGGATTACGAGCAGTACTTC.

CDR3 bases: TGTGCCAGCAGACCACAGGCAAACCAAGAGACCCAGTACTTC. Translation gives CASRPQANQETQYF. V gene TRBV27 combines with J gene TRBJ2-5; maybe TRBD1 (5 bases). CDR1 is MNHEY and CDR2 is SMNVEV in the germline V gene (reference sequence). The CDR3 sequence is 14 residues long. Trimming shortened V by 6 bases and J by 0 bases, and 11 bases separated the two germline ends.

The chain uses TRBV12-3 or TRBV12-4 and TRBJ1-2; 8 bases are a match to TRBD1. V lost 4 bases to trimming and J lost 5 bases; unmatched junction nucleotides: 9. This CDR3 comprises 15 residues. The chain's CDR3 is CASSSTGGSRYGYTF. CDR3 nucleotides: TGTGCCAGCAGTTCTACAGGGGGTTCCCGGTATGGCTACACCTTC.

This clone was recorded at least ten times. The V call is TRBV5-1, the J call TRBJ2-3; D uncertain. The CDR3 consists of 13 residues. Looked up from germline, CDR1 is SGHRS and CDR2 is YFSETQ. V was trimmed by 0 bases and J by 0 bases, leaving 2 bases between them. The DNA for the CDR3 is TGCGCCAGCAGCTTGGGGAGCACAGATACGCAGTATTTT. Translating it yields CASSLGSTDTQYF. The whole variable domain, filled in from reference TRBV5-1 and TRBJ2-3, reads KAGVTQTPRYLIKTRGQQVTLSCSPISGHRSVSWYQQTPGQGLQFLFEYFSETQRNKGNFPGRFSGRQFSNSRSEMNVSTLELGDSALYLCASSLGSTDTQYFGPGTRLTVL.

The table lists this clone with many counts. One base away lies a much larger clone, so this may be a sequencing read error. The chain recombines TRBV6-1 with TRBJ2-2; 10 positions agree with TRBD2. Germline V lookup: CDR1 MNHNS, CDR2 SASEGT. Losses at the gene ends were 8 bases for V and 6 bases for J; bases not matched to a gene: 6. The CDR3 sequence is 14 residues long. The CDR3 here is CASERGGGPGELFF. The CDR3 DNA follows: TGTGCCAGCGAGCGGGGGGGGGGCCCCGGGGAGCTGTTTTTT.

This clone came up many times. The chain links TRBV24-1 to TRBJ2-1; 8 nucleotides align to TRBD2. Germline CDR1 and CDR2: KGHDR and SFDVKD. V was clipped by 1 base and J by 8 bases; unmatched bases: 9. The CDR3 length is 16 residues. CDR3 sequence: CATSDFSSGRVHEQFF. The CDR3 bases are TGTGCCACCAGTGATTTTTCTAGCGGGCGGGTCCATGAGCAGTTCTTC.